This T cell receptor (beta chain) was profiled in a study of shared clonotypes between healthy human individuals. Findings and limits, study-wide: How much donors shared clonotypes was expected to be affected by sequencing depth.

This clone was detected a few times. The antigen remains unidentified. At the DNA level, this CDR3 is encoded by other sequences in the same sample as well. V lost 0 bases, J lost 5 bases, and 2 bases stayed unmatched. CDR1 SGHDT and CDR2 YYEEEE come from the germline V gene. This CDR3 has 14 amino acids. Only CD45RO-negative cells positively selected for CCR7 counted as naive CD8 cells, so terminally differentiated effector memory CD45RA+ cells were excluded. All participating donors were Caucasian adults from Nashville, Tennessee. Sequenced by immunoSEQ multiplex PCR; TCRdb stores in-frame clones only, minus some. The sample contains about 1.9 million clones, 90% to 95% of which appear only once.

The sequence was collected from a man between 18 and 29 years old in good health. Some clones in this sample may be carry-over from other donors' samples. Sequencing was carried out using naive CD8+ T cells from PBMCs. V and J are TRBV5-6 and TRBJ2-3; TRBD2 matches at 8 bases. The CDR3 reads CASSLGLAGDTQYF. The CDR3 region has the DNA TGTGCCAGCAGCTTGGGGCTAGCGGGAGATACGCAGTATTTT.